The 29 T cell receptor beta chains listed next were all sequenced from one sample in a study of vaccination and CD4 T cells after COVID-19 (dated by TCRdb to 2021 to 2024). The treatment or condition label of this sample denotes: approximately 9-day PBMC culture with coronavirus spike peptide pools or control peptides (ViraFEST assay). For these receptors, no antigen is known. Library preparation used PCR. Sequencing was performed on an Illumina iSeq 100. DNA from cultured CD4+ T cells underwent TCR sequencing with the Oncomine TCR Beta short-read assay at the Johns Hopkins FTIC core. The public reads were reanalyzed by TCRdb: fastp trimming at Q25, MiXCR alignment, in-frame beta chains only. Records with the same CDR3 protein are collapsed into one entry carrying the most frequent genes and DNA. The sample table records 10,000 to 15,000 distinct CDR3 sequences; about half of these occur just once. The ten largest clonotypes hold 28% of the sample.

Material for sequencing was CD4+ T cells from blood, cultured in vitro. The receptors here all came from a human donor who had recovered from COVID-19.

This clonotype appeared once. This chain links TRBV7-9 with TRBJ1-4; D not resolved. Germline CDR1 SEHNR, CDR2 FQNEAQ (reference sequence). Trimming pared 1 base from V and 10 bases from J, leaving 7 bases between. There are 12 residues in the CDR3. This CDR3 is CASSLDVGKLFF. CDR3 nucleotide sequence: TGTGCCAGCAGCTTAGACGTGGGAAAACTGTTTTTT. Filled out from reference TRBV7-9 and TRBJ1-4, the complete variable domain reads DTGVSQNPRHKITKRGQNVTFRCDPISEHNRLYWYRQTLGQGPEFLTYFQNEAQLEKSRLLSDRFSAERPKGSFSTLEIQRTEQGDSAMYLCASSLDVGKLFFGSGTQLSVL.

The chain employs TRBV20-1 and TRBJ1-2; 10 bases map to TRBD1. Germline V gene data show CDR1 as DFQATT and CDR2 as SNEGSKA (reference sequence). The ends lost 5 bases at V and 2 bases at J; junction bases unmatched: 8. CDR3 length: 15 residues. The CDR3 protein is CSARGGTGDNYGYTF. The CDR3 coding sequence is TGCAGTGCTCGGGGCGGGACAGGGGACAACTATGGCTACACCTTC.

The rearrangement joins TRBV5-4 to TRBJ1-5, with D perhaps matching TRBD1 (6 bases). Germline CDR1 SGHNT, CDR2 YYREEE (reference sequence). V was shortened by 0 bases and J by 0 bases, with 16 bases between the two germline ends. The CDR3 sequence is 18 residues long. This chain's CDR3 is CASSLGGGDVFSNQPQHF. In DNA form, the CDR3 reads TGTGCCAGCAGCTTGGGCGGGGGCGATGTATTTAGCAATCAGCCCCAGCATTTT.

This chain connects TRBV6-1 to TRBJ2-1; no firm D call. Trimming shortened V by 4 bases and J by 9 bases, and 16 bases separated the two germline ends. The germline gives CDR1 MNHNS, CDR2 SASEGT. CDR3 length: 14 amino acids. CDR3 amino acids: CASSAYLPVVEQFF. DNA for the CDR3: TGTGCCAGCAGTGCCTATTTACCCGTGGTTGAGCAGTTCTTC.

This clonotype was seen a few times. The DNA of the CDR3 is TGTGCCAGCAGTTTAGGTTCCGGATCTGGAAACACCATATATTTT. Its protein is CASSLGSGSGNTIYF. This chain joins TRBV12-3 or TRBV12-4 and TRBJ1-3, with D uncertain. The CDR3 is 15 amino acids. The V end was cut by 1 base, the J end by 1 base, with 8 bases between.

This clonotype occurred a few times. J is TRBJ2-7 and V is TRBV15, with TRBD1 as a possible D gene (5 bases). Per germline, CDR1 LNHNV and CDR2 YYDKDF (reference sequence). V was shortened by 0 bases and J by 4 bases, with 13 bases between the two germline ends. This CDR3 has 15 amino acids. CDR3 region: CATSRDPGKGYEQYF. In nucleotides, the CDR3 is TGTGCCACCAGCAGAGATCCGGGTAAGGGGTACGAGCAGTACTTC. Drawing the rest from reference TRBV15 and TRBJ2-7, the complete variable domain is DAMVIQNPRYQVTQFGKPVTLSCSQTLNHNVMYWYQQKSSQAPKLLFHYYDKDFNNEADTPDNFQSRRPNTSFCFLDIRSPGLGDTAMYLCATSRDPGKGYEQYFGPGTRLTVT.

The V call is TRBV25-1, the J call TRBJ2-3; 7 nucleotides line up with TRBD1. The CDR3 contains 15 residues. Germline CDR1 and CDR2: MGHDK and SYGVNS. The V segment lost 4 bases and the J segment 5 bases; nucleotides outside the gene matches: 9. CDR3 residues: CASSGTGLDGDTQYF. In DNA, the CDR3 is TGTGCCAGCAGTGGGACAGGTCTAGATGGAGATACGCAGTATTTT. Full variable domain (outside the CDR3, taken from reference TRBV25-1 and TRBJ2-3): EADIYQTPRYLVIGTGKKITLECSQTMGHDKMYWYQQDPGMELHLIHYSYGVNSTEKGDLSSESTVSRIRTEHFPLTLESARPSHTSQYLCASSGTGLDGDTQYFGPGTRLTVL.

V and J are TRBV7-2 and TRBJ2-3; 12 bases are a match to TRBD2. After removal of 5 bases from V and 2 bases from J, the junction contained 5 bases not matched to a gene. The V gene's germline CDR1 is SGHTA and CDR2 FQGNSA. CDR3 length equals 16 residues. For the CDR3, the DNA is TGTGCCAGCAGCCTAGGACTAGCGGGGAACACAGATACGCAGTATTTT. Amino acid sequence: CASSLGLAGNTDTQYF.

The chain uses TRBV20-1 and TRBJ1-2; 8 bases match TRBD1. Unmatched junction bases numbered 8, after V lost 4 bases and J lost 1 base. The CDR3 consists of 15 residues. CDR1 and CDR2 (germline): DFQATT, SNEGSKA (reference sequence). In DNA form, the CDR3 reads TGCAGTGCTACCACCGTGGACAGGGATAACTATGGCTACACCTTC. Translated, it gives CSATTVDRDNYGYTF.

The chain carries TRBV4-1 and TRBJ1-6, with D possibly matching TRBD1 (5 bases). Germline V gene data show CDR1 as MGHRA and CDR2 as YSYEKL. The V gene lost 1 base and the J gene lost 7 bases, with 11 bases spanning the gap. This CDR3 is built from 15 residues. For the CDR3, the DNA is TGCGCCAGCAGCCAAGGGAGGGGATTGAATTCACCCCTCCACTTT. It specifies CASSQGRGLNSPLHF.

The rearrangement joins TRBV5-4 to TRBJ1-2, with D maybe TRBD1 (5 bases). The CDR3 covers 14 residues. Trimming shortened V by 3 bases and J by 4 bases, and 13 bases separated the two germline ends. Per germline, CDR1 SGHNT and CDR2 YYREEE (reference sequence). DNA for the CDR3: TGTGCCAGCAGCTGGCCTGGGGGGAGCTATGGCTACACCTTC. Translation: CASSWPGGSYGYTF.

V is TRBV6-2 or TRBV6-3 and J is TRBJ1-5; 7 nucleotides align to TRBD1. The germline V gene has CDR1 MNHEY and CDR2 SVGEGT. This CDR3 contains 14 residues. V shed 4 bases, J shed 9 bases, and the junction held 9 bases outside the gene matches. Written as DNA, the CDR3 is TGTGCCAGCAGTTCCGGGACAGCACACTCGCCCCAGCATTTT. Its translation is CASSSGTAHSPQHF.

CDR3 sequence reads: CASSDSPTGIQPQHF. The CDR3 nucleotides are TGTGCCAGCAGTGATTCGCCTACAGGGATCCAGCCCCAGCATTTT. The chain carries TRBV2 and TRBJ1-5; TRBD1 might be the D (6 bases). V dropped 3 bases and J dropped 7 bases, with 16 bases sitting between them. The CDR3 has 15 amino acids. Germline V gene data show CDR1 as SNHLY and CDR2 as FYNNEI.

This clonotype has only one observation. The rearrangement links TRBV5-4 to TRBJ1-5; D not certain. V was trimmed by 4 bases and J by 6 bases, leaving 20 bases between them. Germline CDR1 and CDR2: SGHNT and YYREEE (reference sequence). CDR3 length: 16 residues. The CDR3 sequence is CASSRGGEGLSQPQHF. As DNA, the CDR3 is TGTGCCAGCAGCCGCGGTGGGGAGGGATTGAGTCAGCCCCAGCATTTT.

The chain has TRBV11-2 and TRBJ2-1; 8 bases agree with TRBD1. The CDR3 loop spans 15 amino acids. V was pared by 3 bases and J by 4 bases, with 5 bases of the junction left unmatched. Germline V gene lookup returns CDR1 SGHAT and CDR2 FQNNGV. The CDR3 DNA reads as TGTGCCAGCAGCTTGAGGGGACAGGCATACAATGAGCAGTTCTTC. Amino acid sequence: CASSLRGQAYNEQFF. Full variable domain (outside the CDR3, taken from reference TRBV11-2 and TRBJ2-1): EAGVAQSPRYKIIEKRQSVAFWCNPISGHATLYWYQQILGQGPKLLIQFQNNGVVDDSQLPKDRFSAERLKGVDSTLKIQPAKLEDSAVYLCASSLRGQAYNEQFFGPGTRLTVL.

This clonotype occurred a few times. This sequence joins TRBV7-9 and TRBJ1-5; D possibly corresponds to TRBD1 (5 bases). CDR3 length: 17 residues. Germline V CDR1 and CDR2: SEHNR, FQNEAQ (reference sequence). The V and J ends lost 0 bases and 0 bases respectively, with 12 bases between them. Written as DNA, the CDR3 is TGTGCCAGCAGCTTAGCCGGGGCGGGATCTAGCAATCAGCCCCAGCATTTT. It is translated as CASSLAGAGSSNQPQHF.

By its share, this clonotype is large. The V gene is TRBV9, the J gene TRBJ2-7; TRBD2 matches 7 bases. This CDR3 spans 14 amino acids. The V and J ends lost 8 bases and 2 bases, in that order; junction bases with no gene match: 10. The V gene's germline CDR1 is SGDLS and CDR2 YYNGEE. The CDR3 sequence is CASSLGSGTYEQYF. CDR3 nucleotides: TGTGCCAGTTCGCTGGGGAGCGGGACCTACGAGCAGTACTTC.

The chain is built from TRBV20-1 and TRBJ2-6; D is perhaps TRBD2 (5 bases). CDR3 length equals 18 residues. Germline V gives CDR1 DFQATT, CDR2 SNEGSKA (reference sequence). V lost 0 bases, J lost 0 bases, and 15 bases lay in between. CDR3 nucleotides: TGCAGTGCTAGAGACCATCGGGAAGCGTTCTCTGGGGCCAACGTCCTGACTTTC. Its translation: CSARDHREAFSGANVLTF.

The chain is built from TRBV4-2 and TRBJ1-6; D gene ambiguous. The CDR3 is 16 amino acids. Trimming removed 6 bases at V and 6 bases at J, with 18 bases between. The V gene's germline CDR1 is LGHNA and CDR2 YNFKEQ. The CDR3 sequence: CASRPDGTEFNSPLHF. The CDR3 DNA sequence: TGTGCCAGCAGGCCAGACGGTACAGAGTTTAATTCACCCCTCCACTTT.

The chain combines TRBV7-8 with TRBJ1-4, with a tentative D call TRBD1 (5 bases). Looked up from germline, CDR1 is SGHVS and CDR2 is FQNEAQ. The CDR3 contains 13 residues. Deletions cut 3 bases from V and 4 bases from J, with 6 bases between. DNA for the CDR3: TGTGCCAGCAGCTTTAGGGGTAATGAAAAACTGTTTTTT. It is translated as CASSFRGNEKLFF.

This sequence joins TRBV29-1 and TRBJ1-1; D possibly corresponds to TRBD1 (5 bases). Germline CDR1 SQVTM, CDR2 ANQGSEA. V was shortened by 4 bases and J by 4 bases, with 13 bases between the two germline ends. This CDR3 has 13 amino acids. The DNA of the CDR3 is TGCAGCGTTGGGGGCAGGGTTGGCACTGAAGCTTTCTTT. As protein: CSVGGRVGTEAFF.

The chain joins TRBV6-1 to TRBJ1-2; 9 bases are shared with TRBD1. Germline loops: CDR1 MNHNS, CDR2 SASEGT. CDR3 length equals 16 residues. With 1 base clipped from V and 4 bases from J, the junction kept 7 bases outside the gene matches. In DNA, the CDR3 is TGTGCCAGCAGTGAAGGGGGACAGGGCGGGACCTATGGCTACACCTTC. It specifies CASSEGGQGGTYGYTF.

The chain joins TRBV21-1 to TRBJ1-5. TRBV21-1 is described as a pseudogene. This CDR3 has 16 amino acids. CDR3 sequence: CASSNVGGDSNQPQHF. The CDR3, as DNA: TGTGCCAGCAGCAATGTAGGCGGTGATAGCAATCAGCCCCAGCATTTT.

The rearrangement links TRBV20-1 to TRBJ2-7; D might be TRBD2 (6 bases). The CDR3 is 13 residues long. The ends were cut back, 5 bases at V and 0 bases at J, with 11 bases in the middle. Germline V CDR1 and CDR2: DFQATT, SNEGSKA (reference sequence). The CDR3 region is CSAVTSFSYEQYF. The CDR3, as DNA: TGCAGTGCTGTGACTAGTTTCTCCTACGAGCAGTACTTC.

The chain couples TRBV28 to TRBJ2-1, with 7 nucleotides matching TRBD2. V gave up 2 bases and J gave up 5 bases; unmatched junction bases: 21. The CDR3 is made up of 20 amino acids. Germline V gene lookup returns CDR1 MDHEN and CDR2 SYDVKM. The CDR3 sequence: CASSLRKPVLAAPAHNEQFF. In nucleotides, the CDR3 is TGTGCCAGCAGTTTAAGGAAGCCCGTCCTAGCGGCCCCGGCCCACAATGAGCAGTTCTTC.

This clonotype was counted once. The gene calls are TRBV7-7 and TRBJ2-2; TRBD2 aligns across 15 bases. Germline V gene sequence: CDR1 SSHAT, CDR2 FNYEAQ (reference sequence). CDR3 length: 18 amino acids. J lost 1 base, V lost 5 bases, and 5 bases had no gene match. The CDR3 DNA reads TGTGCCAGCAGCCCGCGGACTAGCGGGAGGGTGAACACCGGGGAGCTGTTTTTT. Its protein is CASSPRTSGRVNTGELFF.

This clonotype showed up just a few times. V is TRBV6-2 or TRBV6-3 and J is TRBJ1-6; no reliable D call. The germline V gene encodes CDR1 MNHEY and CDR2 SVGEGT. V was clipped by 6 bases and J by 7 bases, with 10 bases between them. The CDR3 covers 13 residues. As DNA, the CDR3 is TGTGCCAGCAGATTAGGGCCCAATTCACCCCTCCACTTT. This gives the protein CASRLGPNSPLHF.

The chain links TRBV7-9 to TRBJ2-3; D is undetermined. CDR3 length: 12 amino acids. Trimming stripped 3 bases from V and 4 bases from J, with 5 bases between. Germline V gives CDR1 SEHNR, CDR2 FQNEAQ (reference sequence). In DNA, the CDR3 is TGTGCCAGCAGCTTCACGGCAGATACGCAGTATTTT. Amino acid sequence: CASSFTADTQYF.

The rearrangement uses TRBV20-1 and TRBJ2-7; D is undetermined. V lost 2 bases to trimming and J lost 1 base, with 18 bases between them. The CDR3 covers 16 residues. Germline CDR1 and CDR2: DFQATT and SNEGSKA (reference sequence). This CDR3 is CSARPIPGQNSYEQYF. For the CDR3, the DNA is TGCAGTGCTAGACCCATACCCGGGCAGAATTCCTACGAGCAGTACTTC.